Listed here is a single T cell receptor (beta chain). The antigen is not known. These data belong to a study of long-term antiretroviral therapy in people with HIV. Study conclusions and caveats: HIV repertoires had narrower CDR3 length ranges than controls. Post-ART diversity increased but stayed below transplant donor controls.

There are 15 residues in the CDR3. CDR1 is MNHNS, CDR2 SASEGT, per germline. Deletions cut 2 bases from V and 6 bases from J, with 13 bases between. The immunoSEQ assay was v3.0, run at survey level. The assay was immunoSEQ multiplex PCR, and TCRdb's table has in-frame clones only and misses some. The data contain 20,000 to 30,000 clones, 79% of them singletons. Per individual, the PBMC samples numbered at least one pre-ART and at least two post-ART. Every HIV-positive participant received treatment in the United States. The rearrangement uses TRBV6-1 and TRBJ2-2; tentatively, D is TRBD1 (6 bases). The source was unsorted PBMCs, collected 1.2 years after starting antiretroviral therapy. The source is a middle-aged woman with HIV. In DNA, the CDR3 is TGTGCCAGCAGTGAATGGGGAGAGGGGGCCGGGGAGCTGTTTTTT. This gives the protein CASSEWGEGAGELFF.